The 10 T cell receptor beta chains in this list originate from one sample, sequenced in a study of human T cells and chemical hapten exposure (dated by TCRdb to the early 2020s). The library was produced with RACE. Sequencing was carried out with a NextSeq 500. TCRdb's own reprocessing of the public reads used fastp at Q25 and MiXCR and kept productive beta chains. Merged by CDR3 protein, the rows form single entries marked with the most common genes and DNA. The sample records nearly 350,000 distinct CDR3 sequences, around 7% of which are singletons. The ten top clones hold around 8.2% of the sample. The time point label corresponds to: patch test 1, 2 weeks after DPC sensitization. The sample's treatment or condition label is to be understood as: therapeutic diphenylcyclopropenone sensitization with weekly scalp DPC. Sequencing was performed on whole blood, taken in connection with sensitization to the hapten diphenylcyclopropenone (DPC). The receptor set was obtained from a woman younger than 35 with alopecia areata. Some clones in this sample may be carry-over from other donors' samples.

V usage is TRBV5-1 and J usage is TRBJ2-7, with unresolved D. V lost 2 bases and J 6 bases, leaving 12 bases between the germline ends. CDR3 size: 13 residues. Germline CDR1 is SGHRS and CDR2 is YFSETQ. CDR3 sequence reads: CASSFSRGTEQYF. CDR3 nucleotide sequence: TGCGCCAGCAGCTTCAGTAGAGGCACCGAGCAGTACTTC.

This clonotype appeared a few times. This sequence joins TRBV4-3 and TRBJ1-2; a weak D match, TRBD1 (5 bases). The germline V gene encodes CDR1 LGHNA and CDR2 YSLEER. The CDR3 consists of 16 residues. Trimming left V 0 bases short and J 5 bases short, with 16 bases between. The CDR3 spells CASSQERGAGQYGYTF. The CDR3 bases are TGCGCCAGCAGCCAAGAAAGGGGCGCAGGTCAATATGGCTACACCTTC.

This clonotype has just a few counts. V usage is TRBV5-6 and J usage is TRBJ2-7, with D unclear. The V gene's germline CDR1 is SGHDT and CDR2 YYEEEE. Trimming pared 1 base from V and 7 bases from J, leaving 15 bases between. The CDR3 consists of 14 residues. The CDR3 DNA is TGTGCCAGCAGCTTGTACTGGGAACCCGCGGAGCAGTACTTC. Protein: CASSLYWEPAEQYF.

There are a few counts of this clonotype. The chain is built from TRBV28 and TRBJ1-1; D not certain. This CDR3 spans 14 amino acids. The germline CDR1 and CDR2 sequences are MDHEN and SYDVKM. Trimming pared 5 bases from V and 2 bases from J, leaving 12 bases between. CDR3 protein: CASSMTSDNTEAFF. The CDR3 coding sequence is TGTGCCAGCAGTATGACATCAGACAACACTGAAGCTTTCTTT.

This clonotype was seen only a few times. The V call is TRBV13, the J call TRBJ2-7; D is unresolved. The germline CDR1 and CDR2 sequences are PRHDT and FYEKMQ (reference sequence). The CDR3 runs 15 residues. V gave up 1 base and J gave up 2 bases, with 12 bases separating them. CDR3 in amino acids: CASSLVPGRTYEQYF. The CDR3 DNA sequence: TGTGCCAGCAGCTTAGTACCAGGCCGAACCTACGAGCAGTACTTC. The variable domain in full, completed from reference TRBV13 and TRBJ2-7, reads AAGVIQSPRHLIKEKRETATLKCYPIPRHDTVYWYQQGPGQDPQFLISFYEKMQSDKGSIPDRFSAQQFSDYHSELNMSSLELGDSALYFCASSLVPGRTYEQYFGPGTRLTVT.

The chain recombines TRBV5-1 with TRBJ1-1, with TRBD1 matching over 9 bases. CDR1 SGHRS and CDR2 YFSETQ come from the germline V gene. CDR3 length equals 15 residues. V was pared by 2 bases and J by 6 bases, with 8 bases of the junction left unmatched. The CDR3 here is CASSLRFGQGPEAFF. The CDR3 region has the DNA TGCGCCAGCAGCTTAAGATTCGGACAGGGGCCTGAAGCTTTCTTT.

This clonotype occurred many times. V gene TRBV4-1 combines with J gene TRBJ1-6, with D perhaps TRBD1 (5 bases). V was pared by 1 base and J by 9 bases, with 7 bases between. CDR1 and CDR2 from the germline V gene are MGHRA and YSYEKL. CDR3 length: 13 amino acids. The CDR3 DNA is TGCGCCAGCAGCCAAGTGGGGGGTTCACCCCTCCACTTT. Translation: CASSQVGGSPLHF.

The rearrangement joins TRBV4-3 to TRBJ2-3, with D possibly called TRBD1 or TRBD2 (5 bases each). The CDR3 extends over 16 amino acids. From germline, CDR1 is LGHNA and CDR2 YSLEER. V gave up 4 bases and J gave up 6 bases, with 20 bases separating them. CDR3 region: CASSPREGSQRDTQYF. Written as DNA, the CDR3 is TGCGCCAGCAGCCCTCGCGAGGGGTCCCAGCGGGATACGCAGTATTTT.

The J gene is TRBJ1-5, the V gene TRBV7-8; D gene uncertain. The V end was cut by 1 base, the J end by 0 bases, with 7 bases between. The CDR3 has 15 residues. From germline, CDR1 is SGHVS and CDR2 FQNEAQ. The DNA of the CDR3 is TGTGCCAGCAGCTTAGGGGAGTATAGCAATCAGCCCCAGCATTTT. Protein: CASSLGEYSNQPQHF.

V is TRBV24-1 and J is TRBJ2-5; D unresolved. V was cut by 12 bases and J by 8 bases, with 12 bases left in between. This CDR3 has 10 residues. CDR1 and CDR2 (germline): KGHDR, SFDVKD. CDR3 sequence: CARHVVTQYF. The CDR3 DNA follows: TGTGCCCGCCACGTCGTAACCCAGTACTTC.